The 15 T cell receptor beta chains below come from one sample, sequenced in a study of T-cell memory formation after mild COVID-19. From the 5' RACE reads, TCRdb called clonotypes with MiXCR, one entry per CDR3 protein. Among 260,000 or so distinct CDR3 sequences, approximately 15% were seen once, and the ten largest hold 20% to 25%. Sequencing was done on a sample of PBMCs or a T cell subset sorted from them (not recorded which). All receptors derive from a man aged 18 to 35 who had mild COVID-19 (a few samples of this study predate the infection). Cell type and time point are not known.

The chain recombines TRBV5-1 with TRBJ2-1, with 11 bases fitting TRBD2. Germline V gene sequence: CDR1 SGHRS, CDR2 YFSETQ. V shed 2 bases and J 6 bases; nucleotides not matched to a gene: 1. The CDR3 consists of 14 residues. The CDR3 coding sequence is TGCGCCAGCAGCTTACTAGCGGGGGTCAATGAGCAGTTCTTC. It translates to CASSLLAGVNEQFF.

The chain joins TRBV6-5 to TRBJ2-5; 8 bases map to TRBD1. This CDR3 has 15 amino acids. Germline-derived CDR1 and CDR2 are MNHEY and SVGAGI. J lost 7 bases, V lost 3 bases, and 10 bases had no gene match. CDR3 protein: CASSYIGQGLGTQYF. DNA for the CDR3: TGTGCCAGCAGTTATATCGGACAGGGTTTGGGGACCCAGTACTTC.

This clonotype came up a few times. This chain connects TRBV5-1 to TRBJ2-2; no reliable D call. This CDR3 spans 15 amino acids. V was cut by 5 bases and J by 2 bases, with 13 bases left in between. Germline assignment: CDR1 SGHRS and CDR2 YFSETQ. The DNA for the CDR3 is TGCGCCAGCAGTAAACGGTCAGAAAACACCGGGGAGCTGTTTTTT. It encodes CASSKRSENTGELFF.

The chain carries TRBV6-5 and TRBJ2-5; D remains ambiguous. Germline CDR1 is MNHEY and CDR2 is SVGAGI. The CDR3 runs to 14 residues. V lost 0 bases to trimming and J lost 5 bases, with 10 bases between them. The CDR3 sequence: CASSYSRIWETQYF. CDR3 nucleotide sequence: TGTGCCAGCAGTTACTCGCGGATTTGGGAGACCCAGTACTTC.

This chain uses TRBV12-3 or TRBV12-4 with TRBJ2-1, with TRBD2 matching 12 bases. The V and J ends lost 2 bases and 7 bases, in that order; junction bases with no gene match: 12. The CDR3 runs to 18 residues. The CDR3: CASSLLAGGRGWRNEQFF. In DNA, the CDR3 is TGTGCCAGCAGTTTACTAGCGGGGGGGCGGGGTTGGAGGAATGAGCAGTTCTTC.

There are many counts of this clonotype. J is TRBJ2-7 and V is TRBV5-5; tentative D call: TRBD2 (5 bases). Trimming took 4 bases from V and 2 from J, leaving 16 bases between them. Germline assignment: CDR1 SGHKS and CDR2 YYEKEE (reference sequence). The CDR3 consists of 15 residues. The CDR3 reads CASSMITSGTYEQYF. The CDR3, as DNA: TGTGCCAGCAGCATGATTACGTCCGGGACCTACGAGCAGTACTTC.

V and J are TRBV20-1 and TRBJ2-3; 8 bases line up with TRBD2. The CDR3 loop spans 14 amino acids. The ends lost 3 bases at V and 3 bases at J; junction bases unmatched: 5. Germline V gene data show CDR1 as DFQATT and CDR2 as SNEGSKA (reference sequence). Written as DNA, the CDR3 is TGCAGTGCTAGTAGGCTAGCGGGTACAGATACGCAGTATTTT. It translates to CSASRLAGTDTQYF.

The V and J genes are TRBV27 and TRBJ2-7; 8 positions agree with TRBD1. The CDR3 length is 15 residues. Germline CDR1 is MNHEY and CDR2 is SMNVEV (reference sequence). V shed 6 bases and J 2 bases; nucleotides not matched to a gene: 9. This CDR3 reads CASRGPGQVTYEQYF. DNA of the CDR3: TGTGCCAGCAGGGGACCGGGACAGGTTACCTACGAGCAGTACTTC.

This clonotype appeared a few times. This chain connects TRBV6-5 to TRBJ2-3; TRBD2 agrees at 9 bases. The V gene's germline CDR1 is MNHEY and CDR2 SVGAGI. Unmatched junction bases numbered 3, after V lost 5 bases and J lost 12 bases. CDR3 length equals 11 residues. CDR3: CASSTGTSQYF. The CDR3 nucleotides are TGTGCCAGCAGTACTGGGACTAGCCAGTATTTT.

The rearrangement links TRBV6-6 to TRBJ2-1; 8 nucleotides agree with TRBD1. After removal of 5 bases from V and 9 bases from J, the junction contained 3 bases not matched to a gene. CDR1 MNHNY and CDR2 SVGAGI come from the germline V gene (reference sequence). The CDR3 has 12 amino acids. CDR3 loop: CASSGQGSEQFF. DNA for the CDR3: TGTGCCAGCAGTGGACAGGGAAGTGAGCAGTTCTTC.

This clonotype was seen only a few times. The V gene is TRBV11-1, the J gene TRBJ2-7; the match to TRBD1 covers 10 bases. The CDR3 runs 14 residues. CDR1 is SGHAT, CDR2 FQDESV, per germline (reference sequence). The trim removed 5 bases at V and 5 bases at J, leaving 6 bases unmatched. The CDR3 bases are TGTGCCAGCAGCCGGGGACAGGGGTCCCACGAGCAGTACTTC. Protein sequence: CASSRGQGSHEQYF.

The chain links TRBV7-2 to TRBJ1-2; D is unresolved. The V gene lost 2 bases and the J gene lost 7 bases, with 11 bases spanning the gap. CDR3 length equals 13 residues. Germline CDR1 is SGHTA and CDR2 is FQGNSA. This chain's CDR3 is CASSLYVYGGYTF. CDR3 DNA: TGTGCCAGCAGCTTATACGTGTATGGTGGCTACACCTTC.

This clonotype turned up a few times. The CDR3 spells CASSYARTVNTEAFF. The CDR3 DNA reads as TGTGCCAGCAGTTACGCTCGGACAGTTAACACTGAAGCTTTCTTT. The chain combines TRBV6-5 with TRBJ1-1, with D possibly being TRBD1 (6 bases). The CDR3 totals 15 residues. Germline CDR1 MNHEY, CDR2 SVGAGI. Trimming took 2 bases from V and 2 from J, leaving 12 bases between them.

This clonotype appeared a few times. This chain links TRBV24-1 with TRBJ2-1; D perhaps matches TRBD2 (5 bases). The germline gives CDR1 KGHDR, CDR2 SFDVKD. This CDR3 is built from 15 residues. V was shortened by 3 bases and J by 4 bases, with 12 bases between the two germline ends. Written as DNA, the CDR3 is TGTGCCACCAGTGATATCGGACTCTTATACAATGAGCAGTTCTTC. Residues: CATSDIGLLYNEQFF.

A few counts support this clonotype. At one end the junction does not follow the germline gene, possibly because of a read error. The chain couples TRBV10-3 to TRBJ1-1, with 8 bases aligning to TRBD1. CDR1 and CDR2 (germline): ENHRY, SYGVKD. The CDR3 contains 14 residues. The CDR3 region is CANSETGVDTEAFF. CDR3 coding DNA: TGTGCCAACAGTGAGACAGGGGTAGACACTGAAGCTTTCTTT.